This T cell receptor (beta chain) was sequenced for a study of neurological immune-mediated disorders. The CDR3 is 17 amino acids. Germline CDR1 and CDR2: SGHTA and FQGNSA. V was cut by 4 bases and J by 0 bases, with 13 bases left in between. TCRdb recomputed calls from the 5' RACE reads with MiXCR, one row per CDR3 protein. The sample has roughly 60,000 distinct CDR3 sequences, 2.5% seen once. This clonotype was detected ten times or more. Sequenced: PBMCs. The receptor was isolated from a man between 45 and 60 years old with multiple sclerosis. V and J are TRBV7-2 and TRBJ2-6; no clear D. CDR3 bases: TGTGCCAGCAGCTATGCCTTGAGGAGCTCTGGGGCCAACGTCCTGACTTTC. Its translation: CASSYALRSSGANVLTF.